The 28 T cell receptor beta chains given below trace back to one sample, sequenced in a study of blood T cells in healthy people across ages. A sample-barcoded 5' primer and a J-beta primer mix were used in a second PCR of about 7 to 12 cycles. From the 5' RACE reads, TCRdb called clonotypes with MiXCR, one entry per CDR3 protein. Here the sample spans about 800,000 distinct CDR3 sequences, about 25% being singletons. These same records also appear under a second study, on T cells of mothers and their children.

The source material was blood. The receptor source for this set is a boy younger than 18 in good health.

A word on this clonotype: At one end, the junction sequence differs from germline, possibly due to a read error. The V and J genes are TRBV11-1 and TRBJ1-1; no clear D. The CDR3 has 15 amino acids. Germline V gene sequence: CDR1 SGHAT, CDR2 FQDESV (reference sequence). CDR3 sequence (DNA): TGTGCCAGCTCCATAAATAGGCTCCTGAACACCGAAGCTTTCTTT. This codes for CASSINRLLNTEAFF.

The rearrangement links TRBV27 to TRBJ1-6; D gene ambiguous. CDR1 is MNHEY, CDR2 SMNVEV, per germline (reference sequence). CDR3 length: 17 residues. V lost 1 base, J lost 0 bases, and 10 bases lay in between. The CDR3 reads CASSLLRGLSYNSPLHF. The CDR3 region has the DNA TGTGCCAGCAGTTTATTGCGAGGGCTCTCCTATAATTCACCCCTCCACTTT.

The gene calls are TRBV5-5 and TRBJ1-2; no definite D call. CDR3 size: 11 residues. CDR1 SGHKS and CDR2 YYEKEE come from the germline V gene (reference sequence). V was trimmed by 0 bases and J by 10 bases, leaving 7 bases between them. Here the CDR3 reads CASSLGSDYTF. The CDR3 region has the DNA TGTGCCAGCAGCTTGGGGTCTGACTACACCTTC.

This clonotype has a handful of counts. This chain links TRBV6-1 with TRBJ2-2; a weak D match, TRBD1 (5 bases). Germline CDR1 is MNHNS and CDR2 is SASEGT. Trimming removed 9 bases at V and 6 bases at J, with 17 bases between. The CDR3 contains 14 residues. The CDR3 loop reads CASEDQGSAGELFF. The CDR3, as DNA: TGTGCCAGTGAAGACCAGGGAAGCGCCGGGGAGCTGTTTTTT.

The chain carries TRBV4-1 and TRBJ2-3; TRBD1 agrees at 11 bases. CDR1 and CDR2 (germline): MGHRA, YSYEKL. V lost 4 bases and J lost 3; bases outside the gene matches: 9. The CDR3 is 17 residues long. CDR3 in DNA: TGCGCCAGCAGCCTATCGGCAGGACAGGGGGCGACAGATACGCAGTATTTT. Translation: CASSLSAGQGATDTQYF.

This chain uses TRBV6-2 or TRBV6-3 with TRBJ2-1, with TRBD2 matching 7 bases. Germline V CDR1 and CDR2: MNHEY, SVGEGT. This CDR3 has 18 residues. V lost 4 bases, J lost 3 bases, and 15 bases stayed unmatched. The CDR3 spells CASSSGLHRWSFYNEQFF. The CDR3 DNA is TGTGCCAGCAGTTCGGGACTACATAGATGGAGTTTCTACAATGAGCAGTTCTTC.

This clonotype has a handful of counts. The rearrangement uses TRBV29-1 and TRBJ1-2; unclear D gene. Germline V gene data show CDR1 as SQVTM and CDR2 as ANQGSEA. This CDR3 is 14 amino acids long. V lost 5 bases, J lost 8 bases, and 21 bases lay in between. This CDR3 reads CSVPLEPAAWGYTF. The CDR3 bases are TGCAGCGTTCCCCTCGAGCCAGCCGCGTGGGGCTACACCTTC.

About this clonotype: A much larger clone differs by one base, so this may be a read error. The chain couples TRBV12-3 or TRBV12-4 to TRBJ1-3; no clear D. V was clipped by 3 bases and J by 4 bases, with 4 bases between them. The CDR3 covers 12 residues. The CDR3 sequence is CASSFVGNTIYF. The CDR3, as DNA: TGTGCCAGCAGTTTTGTGGGAAACACCATATATTTT.

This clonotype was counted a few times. CDR3 in amino acids: CASSLDARGSNTEAFF. The CDR3 coding sequence is TGCGCCAGCAGCTTGGATGCCAGGGGATCGAACACTGAAGCTTTCTTT. This chain links TRBV5-1 with TRBJ1-1; tentatively, D is TRBD1 (6 bases). Between the trimmed V and J ends, which lost 0 bases and 1 base, there was a span of 13 bases. CDR1 is SGHRS and CDR2 is YFSETQ in the germline V gene. CDR3 length equals 16 residues.

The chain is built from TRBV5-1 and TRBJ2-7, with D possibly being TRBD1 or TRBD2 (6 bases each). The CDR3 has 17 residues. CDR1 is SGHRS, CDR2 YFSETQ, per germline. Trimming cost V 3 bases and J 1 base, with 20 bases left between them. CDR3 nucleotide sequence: TGCGCCAGCAGCTGGGGTAAATTGACGGGGGCATCCTACGAGCAGTACTTC. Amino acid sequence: CASSWGKLTGASYEQYF.

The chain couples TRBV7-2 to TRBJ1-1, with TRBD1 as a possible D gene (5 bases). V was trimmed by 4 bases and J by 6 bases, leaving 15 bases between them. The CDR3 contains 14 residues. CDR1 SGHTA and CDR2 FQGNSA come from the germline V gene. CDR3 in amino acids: CASSYQGFLAEAFF. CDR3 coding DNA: TGTGCCAGCAGCTATCAGGGTTTTTTGGCTGAAGCTTTCTTT.

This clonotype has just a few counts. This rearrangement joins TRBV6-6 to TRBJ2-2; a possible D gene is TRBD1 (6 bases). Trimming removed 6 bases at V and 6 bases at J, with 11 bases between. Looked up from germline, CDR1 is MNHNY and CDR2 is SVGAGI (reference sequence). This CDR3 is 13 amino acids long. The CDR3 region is CASRRAGAGELFF. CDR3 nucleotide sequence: TGTGCCAGCAGGCGGGCAGGGGCCGGGGAGCTGTTTTTT.

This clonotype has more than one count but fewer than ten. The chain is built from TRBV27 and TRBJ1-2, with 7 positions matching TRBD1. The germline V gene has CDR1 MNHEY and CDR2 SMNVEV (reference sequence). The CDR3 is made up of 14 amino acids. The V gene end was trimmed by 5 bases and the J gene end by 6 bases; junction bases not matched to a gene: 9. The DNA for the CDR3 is TGTGCCAGCAGTAGAACAGGGGCGGGCGATGGCTACACCTTC. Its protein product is CASSRTGAGDGYTF.

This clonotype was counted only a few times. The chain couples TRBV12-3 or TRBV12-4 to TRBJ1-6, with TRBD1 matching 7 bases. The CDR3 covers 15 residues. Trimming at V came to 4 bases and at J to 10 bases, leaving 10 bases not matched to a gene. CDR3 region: CASSYNRGAGSPLHF. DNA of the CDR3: TGTGCCAGCAGTTACAACAGGGGCGCGGGGTCACCCCTCCACTTT.

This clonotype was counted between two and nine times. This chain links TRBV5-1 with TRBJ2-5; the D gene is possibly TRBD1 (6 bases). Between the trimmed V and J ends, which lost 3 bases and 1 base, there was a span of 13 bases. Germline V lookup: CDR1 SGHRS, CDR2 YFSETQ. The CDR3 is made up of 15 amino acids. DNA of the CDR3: TGCGCCAGCAGCTGGAACCCGGACAGCCAAGAGACCCAGTACTTC. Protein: CASSWNPDSQETQYF.

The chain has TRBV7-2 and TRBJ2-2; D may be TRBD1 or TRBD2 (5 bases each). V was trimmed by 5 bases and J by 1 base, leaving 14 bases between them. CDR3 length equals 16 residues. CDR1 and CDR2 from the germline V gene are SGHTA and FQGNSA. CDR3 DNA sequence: TGTGCCAGCAGCCCCCCGGGGCTTCAGAACACCGGGGAGCTGTTTTTT. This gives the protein CASSPPGLQNTGELFF.

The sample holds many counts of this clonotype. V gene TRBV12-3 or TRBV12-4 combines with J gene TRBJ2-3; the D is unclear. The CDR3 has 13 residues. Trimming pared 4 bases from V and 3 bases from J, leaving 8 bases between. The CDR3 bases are TGTGCCAGCAGTTACTGGGCGACAGATACGCAGTATTTT. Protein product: CASSYWATDTQYF.

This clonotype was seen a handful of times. CDR3 nucleotide sequence: TGTGCCAGCAGCGGCCGAGCGGGCTACAATGAGCAGTTCTTC. Amino acids: CASSGRAGYNEQFF. The chain joins TRBV4-2 to TRBJ2-1; D is possibly TRBD2 (6 bases). V was shortened by 5 bases and J by 3 bases, with 11 bases between the two germline ends. This CDR3 is 14 amino acids long. Germline V CDR1 and CDR2: LGHNA, YNFKEQ.

In DNA, the CDR3 is TGCAGCGTTGACACAGGGAACACAGATACGCAGTATTTT. Encoded protein: CSVDTGNTDTQYF. The chain uses TRBV29-1 and TRBJ2-3; tentative D call: TRBD1 (6 bases). The length of the CDR3 is 13 residues. The ends were cut back, 3 bases at V and 2 bases at J, with 9 bases in the middle. CDR1 and CDR2 (germline): SQVTM, ANQGSEA.

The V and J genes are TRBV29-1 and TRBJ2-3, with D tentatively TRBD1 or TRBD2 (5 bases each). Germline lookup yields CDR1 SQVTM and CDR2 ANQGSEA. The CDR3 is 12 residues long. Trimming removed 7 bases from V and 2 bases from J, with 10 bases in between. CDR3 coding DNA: TGCAGCGGTTGGGACCACACAGATACGCAGTATTTT. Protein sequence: CSGWDHTDTQYF.

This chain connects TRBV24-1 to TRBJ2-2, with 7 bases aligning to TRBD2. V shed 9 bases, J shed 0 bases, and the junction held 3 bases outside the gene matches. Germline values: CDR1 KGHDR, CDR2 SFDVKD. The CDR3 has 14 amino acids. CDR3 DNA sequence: TGTGCCACCGGTGGGAGGGCGAACACCGGGGAGCTGTTTTTT. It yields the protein CATGGRANTGELFF.

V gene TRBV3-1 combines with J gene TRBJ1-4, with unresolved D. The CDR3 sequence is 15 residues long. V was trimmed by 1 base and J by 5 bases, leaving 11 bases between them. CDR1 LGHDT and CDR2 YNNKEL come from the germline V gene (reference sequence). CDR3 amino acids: CASSQGSSLNEKLFF. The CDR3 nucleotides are TGTGCCAGCAGCCAAGGATCCAGCCTGAATGAAAAACTGTTTTTT.

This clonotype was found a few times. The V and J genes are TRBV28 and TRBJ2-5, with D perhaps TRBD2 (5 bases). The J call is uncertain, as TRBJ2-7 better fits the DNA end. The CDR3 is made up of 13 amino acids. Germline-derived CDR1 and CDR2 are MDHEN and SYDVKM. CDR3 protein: CASSERESYEQYF. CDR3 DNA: TGTGCCAGCAGCGAGAGGGAAAGCTACGAGCAGTACTTC.

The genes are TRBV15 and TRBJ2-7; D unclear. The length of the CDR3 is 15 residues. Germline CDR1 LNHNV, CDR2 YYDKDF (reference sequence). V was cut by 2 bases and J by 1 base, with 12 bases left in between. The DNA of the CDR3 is TGTGCCACCAGCAGACCCGGAGTTCATTCCTACGAGCAGTACTTC. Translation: CATSRPGVHSYEQYF.

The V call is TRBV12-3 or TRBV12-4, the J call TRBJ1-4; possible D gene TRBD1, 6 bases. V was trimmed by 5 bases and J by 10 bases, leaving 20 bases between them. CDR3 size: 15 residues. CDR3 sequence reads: CASSPDSVRLGKLFF. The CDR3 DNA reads TGTGCCAGCAGTCCGGACAGCGTACGCTTGGGAAAACTGTTTTTT.

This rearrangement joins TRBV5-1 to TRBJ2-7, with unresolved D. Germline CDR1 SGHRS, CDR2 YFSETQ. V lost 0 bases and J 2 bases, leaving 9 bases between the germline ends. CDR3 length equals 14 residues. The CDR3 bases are TGCGCCAGCAGCTTGGGGCTAGTTCCCTACGAGCAGTACTTC. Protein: CASSLGLVPYEQYF.

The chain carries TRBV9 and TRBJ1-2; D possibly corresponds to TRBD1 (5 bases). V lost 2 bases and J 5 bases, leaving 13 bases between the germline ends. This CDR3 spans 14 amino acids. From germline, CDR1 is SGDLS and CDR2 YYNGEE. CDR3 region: CASSVSVGGYGYTF. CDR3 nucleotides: TGTGCCAGCAGCGTTTCCGTGGGGGGGTATGGCTACACCTTC.

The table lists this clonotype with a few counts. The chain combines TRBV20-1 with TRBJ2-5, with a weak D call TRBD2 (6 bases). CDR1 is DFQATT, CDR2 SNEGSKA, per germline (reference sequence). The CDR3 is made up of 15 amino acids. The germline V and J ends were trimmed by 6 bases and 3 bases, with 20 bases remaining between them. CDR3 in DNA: TGCAGTGCAAAGTGGGTGGACTACCTTAAAGAGACCCAGTACTTC. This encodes CSAKWVDYLKETQYF.